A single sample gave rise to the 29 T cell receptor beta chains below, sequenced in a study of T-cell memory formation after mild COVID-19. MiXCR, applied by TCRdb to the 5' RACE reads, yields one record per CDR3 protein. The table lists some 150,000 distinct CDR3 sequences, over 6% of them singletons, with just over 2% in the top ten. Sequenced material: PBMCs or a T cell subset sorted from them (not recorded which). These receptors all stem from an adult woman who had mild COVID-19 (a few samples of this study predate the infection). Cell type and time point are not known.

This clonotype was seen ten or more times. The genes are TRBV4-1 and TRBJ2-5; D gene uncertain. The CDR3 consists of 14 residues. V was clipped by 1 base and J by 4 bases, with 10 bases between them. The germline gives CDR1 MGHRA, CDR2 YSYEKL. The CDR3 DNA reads TGCGCCAGCAGCCAAGGGATGGCAGTAGAGACCCAGTACTTC. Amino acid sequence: CASSQGMAVETQYF.

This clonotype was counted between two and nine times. The CDR3 DNA reads TGTGCCAGCAGTGGTCCTAGCGGGGGGATTACAGATACGCAGTATTTT. Its translation: CASSGPSGGITDTQYF. V gene TRBV25-1 combines with J gene TRBJ2-3; the match to TRBD2 covers 11 bases. Germline assignment: CDR1 MGHDK and CDR2 SYGVNS. V lost 4 bases and J lost 3; bases outside the gene matches: 6. This CDR3 spans 16 amino acids.

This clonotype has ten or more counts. The CDR3 loop is CASSPTGTVLYGYTF. The CDR3 DNA follows: TGTGCCAGCAGTCCAACCGGGACAGTACTCTATGGCTACACCTTC. The rearrangement joins TRBV5-6 to TRBJ1-2; 7 positions agree with TRBD1. Germline V gene sequence: CDR1 SGHDT, CDR2 YYEEEE. The CDR3 covers 15 residues. Unmatched junction bases numbered 11, after V lost 5 bases and J lost 4 bases. Complete variable domain (other parts from reference TRBV5-6 and TRBJ1-2): DAGVTQSPTHLIKTRGQQVTLRCSPKSGHDTVSWYQQALGQGPQFIFQYYEEEERQRGNFPDRFSGHQFPNYSSELNVNALLLGDSALYLCASSPTGTVLYGYTFGSGTRLTVV.

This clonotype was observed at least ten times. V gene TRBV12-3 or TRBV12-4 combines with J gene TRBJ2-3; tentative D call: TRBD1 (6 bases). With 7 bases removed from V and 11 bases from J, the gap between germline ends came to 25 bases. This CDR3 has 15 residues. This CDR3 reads CASTPARGVRGKQYF. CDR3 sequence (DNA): TGTGCCAGCACACCCGCCAGAGGGGTCAGGGGAAAGCAGTATTTT.

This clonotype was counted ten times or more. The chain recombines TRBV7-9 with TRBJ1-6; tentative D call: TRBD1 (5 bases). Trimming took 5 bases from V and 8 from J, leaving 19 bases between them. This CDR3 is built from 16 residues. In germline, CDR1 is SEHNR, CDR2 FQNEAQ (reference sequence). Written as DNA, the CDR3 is TGTGCCAGCAGCACGTGGGGGACGGAATTACATTCACCCCTCCACTTT. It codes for CASSTWGTELHSPLHF.

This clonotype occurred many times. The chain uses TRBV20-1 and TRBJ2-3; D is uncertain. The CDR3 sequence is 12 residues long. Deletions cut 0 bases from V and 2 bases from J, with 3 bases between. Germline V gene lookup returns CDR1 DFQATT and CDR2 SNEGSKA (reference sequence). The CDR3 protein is CSARENTDTQYF. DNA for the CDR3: TGCAGTGCTAGAGAGAACACAGATACGCAGTATTTT.

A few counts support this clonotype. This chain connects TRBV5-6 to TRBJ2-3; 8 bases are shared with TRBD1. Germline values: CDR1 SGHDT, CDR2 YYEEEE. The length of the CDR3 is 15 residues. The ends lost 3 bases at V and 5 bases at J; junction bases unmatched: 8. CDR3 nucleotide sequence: TGTGCCAGCAGCTCCGCAGGGGGCATTGGAGATACGCAGTATTTT. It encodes CASSSAGGIGDTQYF.

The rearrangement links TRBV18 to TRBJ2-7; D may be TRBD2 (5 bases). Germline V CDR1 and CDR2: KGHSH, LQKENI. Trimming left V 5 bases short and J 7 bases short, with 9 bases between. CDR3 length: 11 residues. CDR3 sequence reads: CASSIGGEQYF. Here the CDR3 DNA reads TGTGCCAGCTCAATCGGAGGAGAGCAGTACTTC.

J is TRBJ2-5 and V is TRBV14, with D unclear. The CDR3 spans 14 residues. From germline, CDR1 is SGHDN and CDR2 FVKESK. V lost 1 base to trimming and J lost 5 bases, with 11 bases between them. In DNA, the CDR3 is TGTGCCAGCAGCCAAGGGATCCCGAGGGAGACCCAGTACTTC. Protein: CASSQGIPRETQYF.

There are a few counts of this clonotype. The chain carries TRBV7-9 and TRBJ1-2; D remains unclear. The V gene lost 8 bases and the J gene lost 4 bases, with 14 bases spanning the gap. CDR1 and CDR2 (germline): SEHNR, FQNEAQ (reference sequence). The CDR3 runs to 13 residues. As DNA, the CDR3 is TGTGCCAGCTCCAGAGGGCAGGCCTATGGCTACACCTTC. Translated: CASSRGQAYGYTF. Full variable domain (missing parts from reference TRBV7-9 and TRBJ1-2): DTGVSQNPRHKITKRGQNVTFRCDPISEHNRLYWYRQTLGQGPEFLTYFQNEAQLEKSRLLSDRFSAERPKGSFSTLEIQRTEQGDSAMYLCASSRGQAYGYTFGSGTRLTVV.

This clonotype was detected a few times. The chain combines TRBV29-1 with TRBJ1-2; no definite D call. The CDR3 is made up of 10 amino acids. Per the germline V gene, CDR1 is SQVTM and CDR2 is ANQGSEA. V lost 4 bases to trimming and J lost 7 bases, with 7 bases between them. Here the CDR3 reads CSVVGAGYTF. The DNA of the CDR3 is TGCAGCGTTGTTGGTGCTGGCTACACCTTC.

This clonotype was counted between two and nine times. The CDR3 here is CSATGLAGAHQETQYF. The CDR3 nucleotides are TGCAGTGCTACGGGACTAGCGGGGGCCCACCAAGAGACCCAGTACTTC. The rearrangement joins TRBV20-1 to TRBJ2-5, with TRBD2 matching over 14 bases. Germline CDR1 reads DFQATT; CDR2 reads SNEGSKA (reference sequence). The CDR3 is made up of 16 amino acids. V lost 4 bases and J lost 0; bases outside the gene matches: 4.

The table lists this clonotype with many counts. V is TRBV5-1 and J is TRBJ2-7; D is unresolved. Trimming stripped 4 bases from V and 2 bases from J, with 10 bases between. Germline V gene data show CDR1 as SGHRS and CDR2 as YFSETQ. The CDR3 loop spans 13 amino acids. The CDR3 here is CASSLPSTYEQYF. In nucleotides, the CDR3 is TGCGCCAGCAGCCTCCCTTCTACCTACGAGCAGTACTTC.

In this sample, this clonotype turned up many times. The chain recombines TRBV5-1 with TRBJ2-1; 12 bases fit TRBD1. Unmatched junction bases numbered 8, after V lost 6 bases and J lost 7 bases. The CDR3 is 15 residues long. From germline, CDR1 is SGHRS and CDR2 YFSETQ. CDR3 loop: CASTPRGQGANEQFF. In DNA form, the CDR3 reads TGCGCCAGCACCCCAAGGGGACAGGGGGCAAATGAGCAGTTCTTC. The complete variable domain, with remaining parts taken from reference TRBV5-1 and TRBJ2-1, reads KAGVTQTPRYLIKTRGQQVTLSCSPISGHRSVSWYQQTPGQGLQFLFEYFSETQRNKGNFPGRFSGRQFSNSRSEMNVSTLELGDSALYLCASTPRGQGANEQFFGPGTRLTVL.

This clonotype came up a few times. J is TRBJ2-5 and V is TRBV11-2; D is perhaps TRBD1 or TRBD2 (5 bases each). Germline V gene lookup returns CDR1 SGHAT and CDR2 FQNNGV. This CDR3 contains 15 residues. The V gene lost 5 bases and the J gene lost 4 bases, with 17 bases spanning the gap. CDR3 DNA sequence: TGTGCCAGCAGCATCATGGGGGTCGCGGGAGAGACCCAGTACTTC. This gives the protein CASSIMGVAGETQYF.

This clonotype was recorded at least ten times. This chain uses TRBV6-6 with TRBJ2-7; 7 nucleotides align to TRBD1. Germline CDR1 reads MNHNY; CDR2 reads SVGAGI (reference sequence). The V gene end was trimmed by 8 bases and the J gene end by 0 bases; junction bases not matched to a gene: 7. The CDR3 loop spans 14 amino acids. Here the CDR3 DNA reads TGTGCCAGCGCTGGGACAGCAGCCTCCTACGAGCAGTACTTC. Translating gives CASAGTAASYEQYF.

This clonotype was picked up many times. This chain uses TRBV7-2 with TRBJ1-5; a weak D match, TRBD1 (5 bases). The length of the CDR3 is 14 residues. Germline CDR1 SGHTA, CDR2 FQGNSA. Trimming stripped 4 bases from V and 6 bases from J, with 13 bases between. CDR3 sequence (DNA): TGTGCCAGCAGCTCGCTGGGGGTGGGTCAGCCCCAGCATTTT. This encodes CASSSLGVGQPQHF.

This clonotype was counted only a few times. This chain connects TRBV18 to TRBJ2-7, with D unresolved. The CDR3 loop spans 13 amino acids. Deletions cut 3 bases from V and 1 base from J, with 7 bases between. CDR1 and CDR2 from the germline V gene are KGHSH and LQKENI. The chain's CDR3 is CASSPEQSYEQYF. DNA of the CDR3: TGTGCCAGCTCACCGGAGCAGTCCTACGAGCAGTACTTC.

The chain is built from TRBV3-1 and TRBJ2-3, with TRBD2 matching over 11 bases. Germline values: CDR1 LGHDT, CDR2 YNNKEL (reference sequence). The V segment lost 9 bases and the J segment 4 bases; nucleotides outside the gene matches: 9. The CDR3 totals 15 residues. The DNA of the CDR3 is TGTGCCAGTAGATCGACTAGCGGGATTTCAGATACGCAGTATTTT. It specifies CASRSTSGISDTQYF.

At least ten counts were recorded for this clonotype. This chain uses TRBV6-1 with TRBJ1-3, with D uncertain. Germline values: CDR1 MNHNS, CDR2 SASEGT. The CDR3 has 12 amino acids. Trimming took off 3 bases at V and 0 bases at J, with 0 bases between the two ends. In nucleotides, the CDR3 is TGTGCCAGCAGTGACTCTGGAAACACCATATATTTT. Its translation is CASSDSGNTIYF.

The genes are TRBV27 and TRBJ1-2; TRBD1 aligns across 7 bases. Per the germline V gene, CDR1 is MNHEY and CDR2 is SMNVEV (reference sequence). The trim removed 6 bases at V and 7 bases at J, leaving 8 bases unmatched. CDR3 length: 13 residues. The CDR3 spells CASSSGTVGGYTF. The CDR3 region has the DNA TGTGCCAGCAGCTCAGGGACAGTCGGTGGCTACACCTTC.

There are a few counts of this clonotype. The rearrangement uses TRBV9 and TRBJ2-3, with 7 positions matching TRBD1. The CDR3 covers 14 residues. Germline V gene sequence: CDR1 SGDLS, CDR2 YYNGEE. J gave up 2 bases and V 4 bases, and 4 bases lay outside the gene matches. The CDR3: CASSRGGHTDTQYF. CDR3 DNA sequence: TGTGCCAGCAGCCGAGGGGGCCACACAGATACGCAGTATTTT.

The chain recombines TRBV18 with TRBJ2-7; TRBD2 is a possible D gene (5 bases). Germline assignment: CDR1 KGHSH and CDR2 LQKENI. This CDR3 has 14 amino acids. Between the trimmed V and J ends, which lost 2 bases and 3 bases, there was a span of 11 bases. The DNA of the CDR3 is TGTGCCAGCTCACCAGGAGGCCGTATCTACGAGCAGTACTTC. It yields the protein CASSPGGRIYEQYF. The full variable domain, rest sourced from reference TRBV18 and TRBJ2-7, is NAGVMQNPRHLVRRRGQEARLRCSPMKGHSHVYWYRQLPEEGLKFMVYLQKENIIDESGMPKERFSAEFPKEGPSILRIQQVVRGDSAAYFCASSPGGRIYEQYFGPGTRLTVT.

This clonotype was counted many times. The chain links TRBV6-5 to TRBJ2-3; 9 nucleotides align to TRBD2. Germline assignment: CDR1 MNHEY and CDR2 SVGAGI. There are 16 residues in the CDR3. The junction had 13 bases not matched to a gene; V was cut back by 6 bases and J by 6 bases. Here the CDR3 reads CASSRGGGGAVDTQYF. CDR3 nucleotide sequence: TGTGCCAGCAGCCGCGGTGGCGGGGGGGCCGTGGATACGCAGTATTTT.

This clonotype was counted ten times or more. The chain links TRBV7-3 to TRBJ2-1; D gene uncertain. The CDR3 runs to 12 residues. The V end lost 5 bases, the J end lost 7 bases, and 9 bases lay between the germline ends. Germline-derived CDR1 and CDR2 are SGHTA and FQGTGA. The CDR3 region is CASSQWGNEQFF. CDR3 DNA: TGTGCCAGCAGCCAATGGGGTAATGAGCAGTTCTTC.

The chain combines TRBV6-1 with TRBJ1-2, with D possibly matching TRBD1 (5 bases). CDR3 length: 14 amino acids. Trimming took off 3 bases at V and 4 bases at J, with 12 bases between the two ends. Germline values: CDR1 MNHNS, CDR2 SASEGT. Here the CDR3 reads CASSDPMGVYGYTF. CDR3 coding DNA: TGTGCCAGCAGTGATCCTATGGGGGTCTATGGCTACACCTTC.

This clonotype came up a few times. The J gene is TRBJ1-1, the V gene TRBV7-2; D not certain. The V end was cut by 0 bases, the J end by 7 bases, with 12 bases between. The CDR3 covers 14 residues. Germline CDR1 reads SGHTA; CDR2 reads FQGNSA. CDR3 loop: CASSLAIGSNEAFF. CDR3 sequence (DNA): TGTGCCAGCAGCTTAGCTATAGGTAGCAATGAAGCTTTCTTT.

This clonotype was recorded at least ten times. The CDR3 region has the DNA TGTGCCAGCAGTTTTGGGGGGCTCACTGAAGCTTTCTTT. Its protein product is CASSFGGLTEAFF. The chain carries TRBV12-3 or TRBV12-4 and TRBJ1-1, with D possibly matching TRBD1 (6 bases). The CDR3 has 13 amino acids. V lost 3 bases and J 4 bases, leaving 9 bases between the germline ends.

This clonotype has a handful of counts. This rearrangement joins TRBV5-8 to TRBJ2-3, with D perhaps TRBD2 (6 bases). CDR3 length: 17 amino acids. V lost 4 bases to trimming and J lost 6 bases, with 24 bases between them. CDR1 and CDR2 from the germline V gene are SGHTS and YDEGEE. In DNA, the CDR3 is TGTGCCAGCAGCCTGGAAGCACCGGGACTGGAAATGGATACGCAGTATTTT. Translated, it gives CASSLEAPGLEMDTQYF.